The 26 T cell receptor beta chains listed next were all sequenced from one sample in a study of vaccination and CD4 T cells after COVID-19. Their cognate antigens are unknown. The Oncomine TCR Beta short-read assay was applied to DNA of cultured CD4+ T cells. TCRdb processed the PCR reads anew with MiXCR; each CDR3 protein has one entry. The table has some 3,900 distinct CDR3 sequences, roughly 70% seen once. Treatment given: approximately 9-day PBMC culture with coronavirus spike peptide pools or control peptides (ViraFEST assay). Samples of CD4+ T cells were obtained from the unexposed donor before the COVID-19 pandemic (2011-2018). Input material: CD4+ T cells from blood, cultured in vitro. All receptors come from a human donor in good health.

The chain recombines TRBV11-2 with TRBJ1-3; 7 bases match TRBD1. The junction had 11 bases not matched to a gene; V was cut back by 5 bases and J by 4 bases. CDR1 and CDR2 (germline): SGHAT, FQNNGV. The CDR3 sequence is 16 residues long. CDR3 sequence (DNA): TGTGCCAGCAGCCCCGCCAAGACAGGGTACGGAAACACCATATATTTT. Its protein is CASSPAKTGYGNTIYF.

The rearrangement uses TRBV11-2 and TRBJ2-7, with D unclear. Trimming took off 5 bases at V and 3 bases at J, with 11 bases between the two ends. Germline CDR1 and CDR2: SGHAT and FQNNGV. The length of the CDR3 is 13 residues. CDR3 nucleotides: TGTGCCAGCAGCGCGACTCCGGGCTACGAGCAGTACTTC. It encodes CASSATPGYEQYF.

The CDR3 spells CAISIAGETQYF. For the CDR3, the DNA is TGTGCCATCAGTATAGCGGGGGAGACCCAGTACTTC. This chain links TRBV10-3 with TRBJ2-5; 8 bases are a match to TRBD2. Germline-derived CDR1 and CDR2 are ENHRY and SYGVKD. V lost 5 bases and J lost 5; bases outside the gene matches: 1. This CDR3 has 12 residues.

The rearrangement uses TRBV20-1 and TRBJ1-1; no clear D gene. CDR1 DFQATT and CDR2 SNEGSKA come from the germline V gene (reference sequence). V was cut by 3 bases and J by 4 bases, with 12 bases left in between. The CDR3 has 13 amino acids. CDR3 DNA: TGCAGTGCTAGTCCGAACACCGTCACTGAAGCTTTCTTT. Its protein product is CSASPNTVTEAFF.

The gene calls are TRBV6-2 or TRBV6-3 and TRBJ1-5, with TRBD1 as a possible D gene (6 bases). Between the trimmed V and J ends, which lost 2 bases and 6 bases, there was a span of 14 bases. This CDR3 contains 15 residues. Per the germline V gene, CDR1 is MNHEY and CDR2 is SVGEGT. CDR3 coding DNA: TGTGCCAGCAGTTACGACGGACAGATCGGTCAGCCCCAGCATTTT. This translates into CASSYDGQIGQPQHF.

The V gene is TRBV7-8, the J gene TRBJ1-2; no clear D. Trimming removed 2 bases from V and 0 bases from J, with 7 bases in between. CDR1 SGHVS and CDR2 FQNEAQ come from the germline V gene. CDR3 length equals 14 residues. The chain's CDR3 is CASSLRSSNYGYTF. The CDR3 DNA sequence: TGTGCCAGCAGCTTACGCAGCTCTAACTATGGCTACACCTTC.

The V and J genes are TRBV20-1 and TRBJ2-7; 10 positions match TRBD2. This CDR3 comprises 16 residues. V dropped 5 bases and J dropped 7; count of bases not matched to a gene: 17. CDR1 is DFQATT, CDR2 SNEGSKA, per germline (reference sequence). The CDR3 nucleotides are TGCAGTGCTGGGGGACGCTGGCTAGCGGGAGCTGGGGAGCAGTACTTC. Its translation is CSAGGRWLAGAGEQYF.

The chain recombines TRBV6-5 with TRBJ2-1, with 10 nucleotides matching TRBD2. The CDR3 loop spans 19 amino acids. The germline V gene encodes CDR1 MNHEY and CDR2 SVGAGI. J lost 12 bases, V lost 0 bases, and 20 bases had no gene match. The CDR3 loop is CASSYSFGRVLAGGWGQFF. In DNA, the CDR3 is TGTGCCAGCAGTTACTCATTCGGTCGGGTATTAGCGGGGGGCTGGGGGCAGTTCTTC.

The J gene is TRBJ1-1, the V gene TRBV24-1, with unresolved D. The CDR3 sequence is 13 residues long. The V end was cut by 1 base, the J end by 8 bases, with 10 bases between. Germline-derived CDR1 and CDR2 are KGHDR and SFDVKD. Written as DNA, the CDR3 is TGTGCCACCAGTGATTTAAGAAGGAGGGAAGCTTTCTTT. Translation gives CATSDLRRREAFF.

The CDR3 loop reads CSATGGRSGMNTEAFF. The CDR3 nucleotides read TGCAGTGCTACAGGGGGAAGAAGCGGGATGAACACTGAAGCTTTCTTT. The J gene is TRBJ1-1, the V gene TRBV20-1, with 7 bases matching TRBD1. This CDR3 spans 16 amino acids. Trimming cost V 4 bases and J 0 bases; bases outside gene matches: 11. The V gene's germline CDR1 is DFQATT and CDR2 SNEGSKA (reference sequence).

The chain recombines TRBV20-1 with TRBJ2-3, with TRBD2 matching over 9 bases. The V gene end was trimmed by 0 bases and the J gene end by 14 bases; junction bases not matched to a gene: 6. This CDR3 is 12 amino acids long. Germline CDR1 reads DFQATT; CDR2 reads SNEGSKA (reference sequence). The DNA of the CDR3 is TGCAGTGCTAGAGATGCGCTAGCGGGGTCGTATTTT. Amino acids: CSARDALAGSYF.

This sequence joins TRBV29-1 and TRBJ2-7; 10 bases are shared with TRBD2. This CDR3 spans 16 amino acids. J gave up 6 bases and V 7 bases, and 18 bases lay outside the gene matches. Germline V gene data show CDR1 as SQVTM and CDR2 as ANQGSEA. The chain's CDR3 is CSAALGDEREGAEQYF. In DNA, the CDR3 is TGCAGCGCCGCCTTAGGGGATGAGCGGGAGGGAGCCGAGCAGTACTTC.

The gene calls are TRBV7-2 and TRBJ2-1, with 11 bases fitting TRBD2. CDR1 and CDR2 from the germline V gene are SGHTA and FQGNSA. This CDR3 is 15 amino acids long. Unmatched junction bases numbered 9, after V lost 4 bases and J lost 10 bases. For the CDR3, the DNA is TGTGCCAGCAGCTCCCGTAGCGGGGGGGCCCGGGAGCAGTTCTTC. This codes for CASSSRSGGAREQFF.

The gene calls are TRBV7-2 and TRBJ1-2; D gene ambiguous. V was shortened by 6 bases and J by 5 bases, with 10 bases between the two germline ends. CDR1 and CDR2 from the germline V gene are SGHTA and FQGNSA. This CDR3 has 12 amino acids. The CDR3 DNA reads TGTGCCAGCAGTTCCGTGAGTTATGGCTACACCTTC. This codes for CASSSVSYGYTF.

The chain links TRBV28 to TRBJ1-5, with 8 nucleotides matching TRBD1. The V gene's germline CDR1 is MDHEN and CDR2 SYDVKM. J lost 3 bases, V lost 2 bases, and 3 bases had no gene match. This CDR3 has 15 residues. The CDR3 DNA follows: TGTGCCAGCAGTTTAGGGACAGGCTTCAATCAGCCCCAGCATTTT. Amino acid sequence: CASSLGTGFNQPQHF.

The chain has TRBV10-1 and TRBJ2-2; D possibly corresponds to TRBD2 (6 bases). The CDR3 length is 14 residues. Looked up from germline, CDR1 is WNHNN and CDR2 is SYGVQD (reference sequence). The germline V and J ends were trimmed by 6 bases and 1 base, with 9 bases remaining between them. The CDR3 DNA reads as TGCGCCAGCAGGGAGGGCTTGAACACCGGGGAGCTGTTTTTT. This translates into CASREGLNTGELFF.

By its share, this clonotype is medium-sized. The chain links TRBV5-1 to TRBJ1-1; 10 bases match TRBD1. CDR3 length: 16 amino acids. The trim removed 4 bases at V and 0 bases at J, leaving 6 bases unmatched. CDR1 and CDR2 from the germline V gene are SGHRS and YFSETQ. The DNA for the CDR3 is TGCGCCAGCAGCCTGACGGGACAGGGGATGAACACTGAAGCTTTCTTT. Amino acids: CASSLTGQGMNTEAFF. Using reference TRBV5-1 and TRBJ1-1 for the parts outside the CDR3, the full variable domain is KAGVTQTPRYLIKTRGQQVTLSCSPISGHRSVSWYQQTPGQGLQFLFEYFSETQRNKGNFPGRFSGRQFSNSRSEMNVSTLELGDSALYLCASSLTGQGMNTEAFFGQGTRLTVV.

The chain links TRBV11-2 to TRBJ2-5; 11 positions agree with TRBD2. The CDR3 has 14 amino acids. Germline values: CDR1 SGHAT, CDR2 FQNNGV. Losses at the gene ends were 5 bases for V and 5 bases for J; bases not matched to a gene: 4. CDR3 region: CASSGTSGSETQYF. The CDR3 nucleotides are TGTGCCAGCAGCGGTACTAGCGGGAGTGAGACCCAGTACTTC.

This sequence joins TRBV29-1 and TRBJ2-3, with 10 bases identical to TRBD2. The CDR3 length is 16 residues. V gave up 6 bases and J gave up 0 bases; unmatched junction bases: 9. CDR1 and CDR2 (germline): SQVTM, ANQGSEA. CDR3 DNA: TGCAGCGTCATTAGCGGGAGGTTCCTTAGCACAGATACGCAGTATTTT. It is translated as CSVISGRFLSTDTQYF.

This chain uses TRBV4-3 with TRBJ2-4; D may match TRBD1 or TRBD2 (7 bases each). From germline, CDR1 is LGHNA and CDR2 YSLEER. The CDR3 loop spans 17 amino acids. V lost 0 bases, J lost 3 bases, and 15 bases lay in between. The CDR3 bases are TGCGCCAGCAGCCAAGATGCAGGGGGGGACCACAAAAACATTCAGTACTTC. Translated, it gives CASSQDAGGDHKNIQYF.

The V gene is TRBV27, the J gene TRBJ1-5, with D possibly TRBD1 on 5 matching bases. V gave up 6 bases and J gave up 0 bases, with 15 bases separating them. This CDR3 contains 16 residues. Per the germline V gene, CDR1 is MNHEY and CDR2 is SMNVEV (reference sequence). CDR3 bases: TGTGCCAGCAGGGGGGGTATTGGGGATAGCAATCAGCCCCAGCATTTT. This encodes CASRGGIGDSNQPQHF.

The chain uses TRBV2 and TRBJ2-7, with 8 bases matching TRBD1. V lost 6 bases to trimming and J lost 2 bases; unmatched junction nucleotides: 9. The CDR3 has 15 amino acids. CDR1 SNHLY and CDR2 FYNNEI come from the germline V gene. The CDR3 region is CASRVLDRVAYEQYF. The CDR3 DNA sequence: TGTGCCAGCAGGGTTCTGGACAGGGTGGCCTACGAGCAGTACTTC.

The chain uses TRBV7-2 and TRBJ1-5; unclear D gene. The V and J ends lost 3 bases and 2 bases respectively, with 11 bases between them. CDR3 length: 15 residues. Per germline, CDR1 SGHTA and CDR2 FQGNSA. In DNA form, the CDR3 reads TGTGCCAGCAGCTTTAGCCAGTCTCGCAATCAGCCCCAGCATTTT. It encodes CASSFSQSRNQPQHF. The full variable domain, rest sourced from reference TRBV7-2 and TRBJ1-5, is GAGVSQSPSNKVTEKGKDVELRCDPISGHTALYWYRQSLGQGLEFLIYFQGNSAPDKSGLPSDRFSAERTGGSVSTLTIQRTQQEDSAVYLCASSFSQSRNQPQHFGDGTRLSIL.

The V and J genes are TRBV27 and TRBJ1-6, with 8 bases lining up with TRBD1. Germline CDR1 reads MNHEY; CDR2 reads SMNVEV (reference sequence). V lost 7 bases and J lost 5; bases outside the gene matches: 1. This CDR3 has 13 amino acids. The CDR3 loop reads CASNRGNNSPLHF. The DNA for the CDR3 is TGTGCCAGCAACAGGGGGAATAATTCACCCCTCCACTTT.

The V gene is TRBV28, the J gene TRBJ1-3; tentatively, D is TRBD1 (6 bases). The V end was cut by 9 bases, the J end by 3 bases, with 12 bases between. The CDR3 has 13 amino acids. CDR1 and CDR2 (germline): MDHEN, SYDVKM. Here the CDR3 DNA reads TGTGCCAGTTCAACAGGGTATGGAAACACCATATATTTT. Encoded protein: CASSTGYGNTIYF.

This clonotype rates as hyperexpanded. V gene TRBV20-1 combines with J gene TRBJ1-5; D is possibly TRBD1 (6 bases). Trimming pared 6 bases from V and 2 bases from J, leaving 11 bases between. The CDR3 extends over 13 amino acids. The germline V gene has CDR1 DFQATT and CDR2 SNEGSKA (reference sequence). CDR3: CSAADRRNQPQHF. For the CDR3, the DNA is TGCAGTGCCGCCGACAGGCGCAATCAGCCCCAGCATTTT.